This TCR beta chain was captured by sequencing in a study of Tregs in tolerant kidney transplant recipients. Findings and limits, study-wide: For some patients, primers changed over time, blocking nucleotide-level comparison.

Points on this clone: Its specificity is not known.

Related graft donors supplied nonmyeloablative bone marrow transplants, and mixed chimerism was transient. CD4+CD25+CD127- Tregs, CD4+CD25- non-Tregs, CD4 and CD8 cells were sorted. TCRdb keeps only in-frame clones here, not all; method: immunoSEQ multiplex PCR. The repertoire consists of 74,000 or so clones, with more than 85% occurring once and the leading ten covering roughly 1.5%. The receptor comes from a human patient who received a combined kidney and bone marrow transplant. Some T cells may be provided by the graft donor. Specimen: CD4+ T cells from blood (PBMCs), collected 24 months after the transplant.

This chain's CDR3 is CASSLVTGSSYEQYF. The CDR3 DNA reads as TGTGCCAGCAGCTTAGTTACAGGAAGCTCCTACGAGCAGTACTTC. V usage is TRBV7-2 and J usage is TRBJ2-7, with D tentatively TRBD1 (5 bases). V was clipped by 1 base and J by 0 bases, with 10 bases between them. Germline V gene lookup returns CDR1 SGHTA and CDR2 FQGNSA. This CDR3 has 15 residues.